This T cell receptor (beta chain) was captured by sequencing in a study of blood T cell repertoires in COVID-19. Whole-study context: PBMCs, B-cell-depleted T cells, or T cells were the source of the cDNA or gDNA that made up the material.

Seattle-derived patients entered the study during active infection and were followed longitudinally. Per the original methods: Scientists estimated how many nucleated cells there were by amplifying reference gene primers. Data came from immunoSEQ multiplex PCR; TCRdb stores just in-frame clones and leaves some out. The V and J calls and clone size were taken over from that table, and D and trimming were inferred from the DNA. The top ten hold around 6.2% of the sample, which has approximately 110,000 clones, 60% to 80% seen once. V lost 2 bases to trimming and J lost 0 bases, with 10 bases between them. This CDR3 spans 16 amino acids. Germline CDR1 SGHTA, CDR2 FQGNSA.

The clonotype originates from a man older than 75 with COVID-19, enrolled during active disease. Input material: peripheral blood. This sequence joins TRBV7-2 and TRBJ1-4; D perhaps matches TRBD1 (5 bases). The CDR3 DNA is TGTGCCAGCAGCTTACGCGGAGGGGCAACTAATGAAAAACTGTTTTTT. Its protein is CASSLRGGATNEKLFF.